The present entry profiles one T cell receptor (beta chain) with its context. Its antigen specificity is not known. The junction does not match germline at one end; this may be a read error. This sample was included in a study of T cell changes during pregnancy in multiple sclerosis (dated by TCRdb to the late 2010s). General notes on the study: The study examined how the T cell repertoire changed over the course of pregnancy in women with multiple sclerosis.

From the germline V gene, CDR1 is SGHVS and CDR2 is FNYEAQ. From its cysteine to its phenylalanine, the CDR3 spans 15 amino acids. The CDR3 DNA has 45 bases and is translated from base 1. The method was the immunoSEQ multiplex PCR assay. The table was pulled from immuneACCESS by TCRdb, which kept in-frame rearrangements only. Such tables lose some clones; where checked, under half of the loss comes from unresolved V genes, and the rest has no known cause. This sample holds tens of thousands of clones; roughly 92% were observed only once. The ten largest clones capture around 0.85% of the sample. This sample comprised peripheral blood, obtained in the first trimester of pregnancy. The chain joins TRBV7-6 to TRBJ2-1; 10 central bases correspond to TRBD2. This receptor was taken from a female donor with multiple sclerosis, enrolled in a pregnancy study. The encoded CDR3 is CASSSLAGGYHEQFF. The DNA sequence is given as TGTGCCAGCAGCTCTTTAGCGGGGGGCTACCATGAGCAGTTCTTC.